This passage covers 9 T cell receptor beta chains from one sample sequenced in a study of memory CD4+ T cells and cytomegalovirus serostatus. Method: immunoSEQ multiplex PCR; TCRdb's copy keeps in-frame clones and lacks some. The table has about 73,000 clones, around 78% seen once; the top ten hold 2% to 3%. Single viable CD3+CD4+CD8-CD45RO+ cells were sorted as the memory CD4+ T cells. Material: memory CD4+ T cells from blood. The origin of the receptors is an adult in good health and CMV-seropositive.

CDR3 residues: CASSIAPRGYTF. DNA for the CDR3: TGTGCCAGCAGTATAGCCCCCCGTGGCTACACCTTC. This chain uses TRBV7-2 with TRBJ1-2, with D unclear. The germline CDR1 and CDR2 sequences are SGHTA and FQGNSA. V was pared by 6 bases and J by 7 bases, with 12 bases between. The CDR3 has 12 residues.

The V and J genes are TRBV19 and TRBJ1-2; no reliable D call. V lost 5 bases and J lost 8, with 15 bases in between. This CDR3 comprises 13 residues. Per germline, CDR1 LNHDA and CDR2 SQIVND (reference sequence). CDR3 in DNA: TGTGCCAGTAGTTCGGACCGCCGGGTGGGCTACACCTTC. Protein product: CASSSDRRVGYTF.

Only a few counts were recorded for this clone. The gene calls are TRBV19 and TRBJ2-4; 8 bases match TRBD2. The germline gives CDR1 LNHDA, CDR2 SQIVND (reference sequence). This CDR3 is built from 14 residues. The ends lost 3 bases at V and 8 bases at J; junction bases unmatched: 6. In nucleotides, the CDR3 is TGTGCCAGTAGTATGAGCGGGAGAATCGACATTCAGTACTTC. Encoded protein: CASSMSGRIDIQYF.

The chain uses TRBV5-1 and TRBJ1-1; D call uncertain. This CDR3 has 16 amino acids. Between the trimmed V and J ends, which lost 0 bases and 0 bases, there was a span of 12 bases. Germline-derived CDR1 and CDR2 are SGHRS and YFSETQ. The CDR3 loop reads CASSLGREWMNTEAFF. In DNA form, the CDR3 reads TGCGCCAGCAGCTTGGGACGGGAGTGGATGAACACTGAAGCTTTCTTT.

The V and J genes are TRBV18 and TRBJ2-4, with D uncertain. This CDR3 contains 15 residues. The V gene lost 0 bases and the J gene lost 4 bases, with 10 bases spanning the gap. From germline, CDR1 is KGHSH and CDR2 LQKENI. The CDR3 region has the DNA TGTGCCAGCTCACCACCGGGAAGGGTTAAAAACATTCAGTACTTC. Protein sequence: CASSPPGRVKNIQYF. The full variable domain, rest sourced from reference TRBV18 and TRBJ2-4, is NAGVMQNPRHLVRRRGQEARLRCSPMKGHSHVYWYRQLPEEGLKFMVYLQKENIIDESGMPKERFSAEFPKEGPSILRIQQVVRGDSAAYFCASSPPGRVKNIQYFGAGTRLSVL.

The CDR3 DNA follows: TGTGCCAGCAGTCCCCGTACCGGGGCGGACTATGGCTACACCTTC. This gives the protein CASSPRTGADYGYTF. This chain joins TRBV6-5 and TRBJ1-2; tentatively, D is TRBD1 (5 bases). Trimming took 5 bases from V and 3 from J, leaving 16 bases between them. This CDR3 has 15 residues. The germline V gene encodes CDR1 MNHEY and CDR2 SVGAGI.

The CDR3 DNA follows: TGCGCCAGCAGGGATCCGGGACCCTACGAGCAGTACTTC. Its protein is CASRDPGPYEQYF. The chain recombines TRBV5-1 with TRBJ2-7; D could derive from TRBD1 or TRBD2 (5 bases each). The germline V and J ends were trimmed by 5 bases and 2 bases, with 11 bases remaining between them. CDR1 and CDR2 from the germline V gene are SGHRS and YFSETQ. The CDR3 spans 13 residues.

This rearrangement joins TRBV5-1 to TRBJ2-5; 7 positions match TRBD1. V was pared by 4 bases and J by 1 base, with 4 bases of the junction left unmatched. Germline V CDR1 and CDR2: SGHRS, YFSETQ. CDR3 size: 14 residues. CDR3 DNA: TGCGCCAGCAGCCAACAGGGGATCCAAGAGACCCAGTACTTC. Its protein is CASSQQGIQETQYF.

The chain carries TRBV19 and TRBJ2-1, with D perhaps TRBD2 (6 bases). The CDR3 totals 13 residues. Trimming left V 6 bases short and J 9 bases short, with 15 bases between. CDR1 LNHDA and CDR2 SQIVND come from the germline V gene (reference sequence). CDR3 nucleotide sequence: TGTGCCAGTAGCACTTGGGTGGAGGGTGAGCAGTTCTTC. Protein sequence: CASSTWVEGEQFF.